The 8 T cell receptor beta chains reported below all come from one sample, sequenced in a study of OX40 agonist ivuxolimab in advanced cancers. Repertoires were generated with immunoSEQ multiplex PCR, while TCRdb's copy carries only in-frame clones and drops some. Of roughly 74,000 clones in the sample, approximately 88% were seen once. Sequences were derived from CD4+ or CD8+ T cells sorted from blood, sampled in a trial of the OX40 agonist ivuxolimab. These receptors came from an adult with an advanced solid tumor such as melanoma, head and neck, liver or kidney cancer.

The V call is TRBV7-2, the J call TRBJ2-7; D gene ambiguous. CDR3 length: 14 residues. V lost 5 bases and J lost 3, with 14 bases in between. Germline V gene sequence: CDR1 SGHTA, CDR2 FQGNSA. CDR3 residues: CASSRADGFYEQYF. The CDR3 DNA sequence: TGTGCCAGCAGCCGGGCGGACGGCTTCTACGAGCAGTACTTC.

This clone showed up just once. V is TRBV5-1 and J is TRBJ2-7; TRBD2 agrees at 7 bases. Germline assignment: CDR1 SGHRS and CDR2 YFSETQ. This CDR3 is 16 amino acids long. V was pared by 0 bases and J by 6 bases, with 12 bases of the junction left unmatched. This CDR3 is CASSLVISGGRFEQYF. CDR3 DNA sequence: TGCGCCAGCAGCTTGGTCATATCGGGGGGTCGATTCGAGCAGTACTTC. Supplemented by reference TRBV5-1 and TRBJ2-7, the full variable domain reads KAGVTQTPRYLIKTRGQQVTLSCSPISGHRSVSWYQQTPGQGLQFLFEYFSETQRNKGNFPGRFSGRQFSNSRSEMNVSTLELGDSALYLCASSLVISGGRFEQYFGPGTRLTVT.

The chain links TRBV12-5 to TRBJ2-3; 8 bases fit TRBD2. This CDR3 spans 13 amino acids. Germline trimming cut 6 bases from V and 5 bases from J; bases unmatched to any gene: 4. Germline CDR1 and CDR2: LGHNT and FRNRAP. The CDR3 spells CASGPGLVDTQYF. The CDR3 coding sequence is TGTGCTAGTGGCCCGGGACTAGTAGATACGCAGTATTTT.

The gene calls are TRBV9 and TRBJ2-1, with D hard to call. This CDR3 comprises 15 residues. The V gene lost 4 bases and the J gene lost 3 bases, with 14 bases spanning the gap. CDR1 and CDR2 (germline): SGDLS, YYNGEE. Here the CDR3 DNA reads TGTGCCAGCAGCCCCTTGGCGATGCTCTACAATGAGCAGTTCTTC. It translates to CASSPLAMLYNEQFF.

This chain links TRBV25-1 with TRBJ2-5; D ambiguous. V lost 6 bases to trimming and J lost 5 bases, with 13 bases between them. The CDR3 runs to 13 residues. Germline CDR1 MGHDK, CDR2 SYGVNS. CDR3 amino acids: CASRQRDWETQYF. CDR3 in DNA: TGTGCCAGCAGACAGAGAGACTGGGAGACCCAGTACTTC.

The rearrangement joins TRBV7-2 to TRBJ2-5, with 7 bases lining up with TRBD1. The CDR3 is 13 residues long. Germline assignment: CDR1 SGHTA and CDR2 FQGNSA. The V gene end was trimmed by 9 bases and the J gene end by 7 bases; junction bases not matched to a gene: 11. The CDR3 DNA reads as TGTGCCAGTTCGGACAGGTGGGATGGGACCCAGTACTTC. Residues: CASSDRWDGTQYF.

J is TRBJ2-7 and V is TRBV7-3; possible D gene TRBD1, 6 bases. The germline V gene has CDR1 SGHTA and CDR2 FQGTGA. The CDR3 loop spans 14 amino acids. V was pared by 0 bases and J by 6 bases, with 12 bases between. CDR3 bases: TGTGCCAGCAGCTTAACGTATGGCAGGGGCGAGCAGTACTTC. It specifies CASSLTYGRGEQYF. Based on the CDR3 plus reference TRBV7-3 and TRBJ2-7, the full variable domain is GAGVSQTPSNKVTEKGKYVELRCDPISGHTALYWYRQSLGQGPEFLIYFQGTGAADDSGLPNDRFFAVRPEGSVSTLKIQRTERGDSAVYLCASSLTYGRGEQYFGPGTRLTVT.

DNA of the CDR3: TGTGCCAGCAGCTCAACCGGGACAGGGATAGGGGGGCAGTTCTTC. Its translation is CASSSTGTGIGGQFF. The rearrangement uses TRBV7-3 and TRBJ2-1, with 9 bases lining up with TRBD1. V trimming: 4 bases; J trimming: 12 bases; junction bases outside the gene matches: 13. The germline gives CDR1 SGHTA, CDR2 FQGTGA. This CDR3 has 15 amino acids.